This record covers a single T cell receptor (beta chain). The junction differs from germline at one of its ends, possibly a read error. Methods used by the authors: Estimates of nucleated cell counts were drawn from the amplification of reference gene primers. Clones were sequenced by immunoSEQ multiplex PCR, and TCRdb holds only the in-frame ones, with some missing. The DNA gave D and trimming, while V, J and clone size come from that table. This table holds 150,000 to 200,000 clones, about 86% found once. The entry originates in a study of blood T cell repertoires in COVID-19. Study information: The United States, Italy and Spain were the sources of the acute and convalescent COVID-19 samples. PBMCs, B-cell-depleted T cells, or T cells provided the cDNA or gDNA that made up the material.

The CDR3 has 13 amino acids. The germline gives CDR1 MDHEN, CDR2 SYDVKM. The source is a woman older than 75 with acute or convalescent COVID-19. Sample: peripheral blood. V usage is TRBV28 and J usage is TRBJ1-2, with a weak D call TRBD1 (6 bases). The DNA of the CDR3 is TGTGCCAGCAGGCCCGCCTACCTTCGGACAGACTACTTC. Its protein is CASRPAYLRTDYF.